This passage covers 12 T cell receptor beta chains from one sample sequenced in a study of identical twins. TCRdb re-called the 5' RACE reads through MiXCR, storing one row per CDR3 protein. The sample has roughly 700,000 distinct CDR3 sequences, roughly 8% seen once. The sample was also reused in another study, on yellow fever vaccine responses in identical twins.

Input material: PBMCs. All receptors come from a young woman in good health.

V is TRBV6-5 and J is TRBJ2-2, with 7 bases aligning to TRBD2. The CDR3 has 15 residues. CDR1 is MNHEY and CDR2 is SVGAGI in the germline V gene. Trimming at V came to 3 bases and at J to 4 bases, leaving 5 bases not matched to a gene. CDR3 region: CASSYQRGATGELFF. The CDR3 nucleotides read TGTGCCAGCAGTTATCAGCGGGGCGCCACCGGGGAGCTGTTTTTT.

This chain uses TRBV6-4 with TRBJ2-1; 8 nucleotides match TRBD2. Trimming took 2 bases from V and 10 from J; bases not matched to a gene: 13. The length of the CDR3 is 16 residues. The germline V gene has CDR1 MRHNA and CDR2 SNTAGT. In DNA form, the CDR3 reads TGTGCCAGCAGTGACGAGGTCGGGAGGGCCTTAGGGGAGCAGTTCTTC. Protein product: CASSDEVGRALGEQFF.

The CDR3 coding sequence is TGCAGTGCTAGAGCGTCCAGGGGGGTCGATCAGCCCCAGCATTTT. This gives the protein CSARASRGVDQPQHF. The chain carries TRBV20-1 and TRBJ1-5; TRBD1 agrees at 7 bases. J was trimmed by 5 bases and V by 1 base; bases with no gene match: 8. The CDR3 covers 15 residues. Germline CDR1 and CDR2: DFQATT and SNEGSKA (reference sequence).

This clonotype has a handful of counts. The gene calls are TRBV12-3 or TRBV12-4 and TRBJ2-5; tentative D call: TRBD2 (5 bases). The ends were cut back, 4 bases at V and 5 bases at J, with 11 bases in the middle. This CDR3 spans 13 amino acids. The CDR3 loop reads CASSYERRETQYF. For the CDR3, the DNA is TGTGCCAGCAGTTACGAGAGGAGGGAGACCCAGTACTTC.

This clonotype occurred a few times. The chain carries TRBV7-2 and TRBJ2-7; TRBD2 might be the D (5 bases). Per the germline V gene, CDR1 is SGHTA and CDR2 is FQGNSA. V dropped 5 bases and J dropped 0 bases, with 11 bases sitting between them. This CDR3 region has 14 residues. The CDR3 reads CASSAWESSYEQYF. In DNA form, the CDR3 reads TGTGCCAGCAGCGCTTGGGAGAGCTCCTACGAGCAGTACTTC.

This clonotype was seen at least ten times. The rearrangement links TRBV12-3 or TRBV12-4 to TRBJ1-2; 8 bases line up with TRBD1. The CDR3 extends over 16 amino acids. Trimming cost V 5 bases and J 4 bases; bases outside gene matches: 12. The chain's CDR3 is CASSIRTGPLGYGYTF. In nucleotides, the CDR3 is TGTGCCAGCAGTATAAGGACAGGGCCTTTAGGCTATGGCTACACCTTC.

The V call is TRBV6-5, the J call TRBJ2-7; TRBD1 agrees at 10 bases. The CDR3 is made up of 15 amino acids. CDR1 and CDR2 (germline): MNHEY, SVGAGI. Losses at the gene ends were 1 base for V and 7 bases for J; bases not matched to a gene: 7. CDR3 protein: CASSYLGQGWEEQYF. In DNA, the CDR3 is TGTGCCAGCAGTTACTTGGGACAGGGGTGGGAGGAGCAGTACTTC.

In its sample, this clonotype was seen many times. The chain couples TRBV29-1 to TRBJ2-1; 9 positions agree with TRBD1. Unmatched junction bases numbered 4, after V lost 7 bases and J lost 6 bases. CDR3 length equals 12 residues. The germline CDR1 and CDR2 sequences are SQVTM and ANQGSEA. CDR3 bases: TGCAGCGCCCGGACAGGGGCCAATGAGCAGTTCTTC. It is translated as CSARTGANEQFF.

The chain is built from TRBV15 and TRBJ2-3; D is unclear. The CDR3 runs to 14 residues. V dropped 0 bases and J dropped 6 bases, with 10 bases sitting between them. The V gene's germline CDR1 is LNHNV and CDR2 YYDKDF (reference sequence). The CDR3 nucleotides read TGTGCCACCAGCAGAGATCGGACGCTGGATACGCAGTATTTT. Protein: CATSRDRTLDTQYF.

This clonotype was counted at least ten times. The CDR3 DNA is TGTGCCAGCAGTTTACGACAGGGGAACTATGGCTACACCTTC. Protein sequence: CASSLRQGNYGYTF. The chain uses TRBV12-3 or TRBV12-4 and TRBJ1-2, with TRBD1 matching 8 bases. J lost 2 bases, V lost 2 bases, and 1 base had no gene match. The CDR3 is 14 residues long.

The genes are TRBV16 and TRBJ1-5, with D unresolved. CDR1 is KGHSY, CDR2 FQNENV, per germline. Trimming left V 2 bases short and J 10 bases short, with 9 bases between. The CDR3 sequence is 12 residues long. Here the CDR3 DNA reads TGTGCCAGCAGCCAACGAGACCTTCCCCAGCATTTT. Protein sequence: CASSQRDLPQHF.

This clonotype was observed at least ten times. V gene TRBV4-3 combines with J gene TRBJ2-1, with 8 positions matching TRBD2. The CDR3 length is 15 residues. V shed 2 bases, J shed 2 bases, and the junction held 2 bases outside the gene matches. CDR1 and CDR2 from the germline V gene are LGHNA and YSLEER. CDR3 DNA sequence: TGCGCCAGCAGCCAATTAGCGGGAACCTACAATGAGCAGTTCTTC. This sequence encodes CASSQLAGTYNEQFF.